The sequence of this T cell receptor beta chain was determined in a study of OX40 agonist ivuxolimab in advanced cancers. Study in general: Patients' therapy was ivuxolimab, an antibody that acts as an agonist of OX40 (CD134).

Profiled with immunoSEQ multiplex PCR; TCRdb holds only in-frame clones, not every one. In the table there are about 46,000 clones, 91% of which are singletons. Exclusion applied to patients with autoimmune disease history or systemic immunosuppression. This clonotype was obtained from an adult with an advanced solid tumor such as melanoma, head and neck, liver or kidney cancer. This specimen was CD4+ or CD8+ T cells sorted from blood, taken in a trial of the OX40 agonist ivuxolimab.

CDR3 sequence reads: CASSSGYLGEKLFF. The CDR3 DNA reads TGTGCCAGCAGCTCGGGCTATTTAGGTGAAAAACTGTTTTTT. The rearrangement links TRBV7-6 to TRBJ1-4, with unresolved D. Between the trimmed V and J ends, which lost 4 bases and 7 bases, there was a span of 13 bases. Germline V gene data show CDR1 as SGHVS and CDR2 as FNYEAQ. CDR3 length equals 14 residues.